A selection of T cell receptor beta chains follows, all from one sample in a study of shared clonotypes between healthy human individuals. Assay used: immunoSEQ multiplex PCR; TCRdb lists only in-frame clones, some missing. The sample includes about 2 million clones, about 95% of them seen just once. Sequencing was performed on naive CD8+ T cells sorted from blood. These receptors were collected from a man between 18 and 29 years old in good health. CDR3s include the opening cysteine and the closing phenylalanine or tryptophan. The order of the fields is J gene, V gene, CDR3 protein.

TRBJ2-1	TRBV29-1	CTFTRDTYNEQFF
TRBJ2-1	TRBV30	CAWSPGGGYQFF
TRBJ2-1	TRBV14	CASSQDAGPLSYNEQFF
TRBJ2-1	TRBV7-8	CASSPGARGWGEQFF
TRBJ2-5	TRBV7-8	CASSLVANQETQYF
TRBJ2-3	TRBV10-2	CASSYVSGSTDTQYF
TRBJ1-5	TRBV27	CASSLSANQPQHF
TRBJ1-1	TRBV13	CASSLGNPNTEAFF
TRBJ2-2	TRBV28	CASSLRSLANTGELFF
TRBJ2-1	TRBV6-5	CASGLASSNEQFF
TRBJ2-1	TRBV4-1	CASSQADGTRGDYEQFF
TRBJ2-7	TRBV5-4	CASSRGNYEQYF
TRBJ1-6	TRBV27	CASSFGNSYNSPLHF